This T cell receptor (beta chain) came from a study of cytomegalovirus exposure and HLA in healthy donors (dated by TCRdb to about 2017). For the study in its entirety: In an earlier analysis of fewer than 750 of the donors, around 290 Gb of sequence data and 90 million to 120 million unique TCR beta sequences from roughly 200 million T cells were reported. Across roughly 420 genotyped donors of the cohort, an average of about 240,000 unique TCR beta nucleotide sequences per donor were sequenced, and roughly 18% of those sequences were non-productive. A later genetic analysis took genome-wide SNP genotypes for about 55% of the 666 donors and used that subset as a discovery cohort. About 300 gigabases of sequencing data and about 92 million unique TCR sequences made up an early release that covered approximately 700 HLA-typed donors. Besides the first cohort of 666 subjects, a separate validation cohort made up of 120 different subjects was used. Typing coverage differed by locus: A, B, C, DRB1 and DQB1 were typed in about 629-640 donors, DQA1 in 500 to 550, DPA1 in some 610, and DPB1 in around 490. Rather than using new phenotypic data, the later analysis identified candidate immune exposures from TCR beta sequences and from how often those sequences occurred across donors. Donor age, sex, ethnicity and CMV serostatus were compiled together with the repertoire data. Class I and class II HLA loci were covered by the typing at four-digit resolution. The study aimed to test whether cataloging public T cell receptors could reveal signatures of past pathogen exposure. Every discovery cohort repertoire had been produced on one sequencing platform. The study used immunosequencing to profile the T cell repertoires of hundreds of subjects and linked those repertoires to cytomegalovirus serostatus. A later analysis re-analyzed previously published TCR beta repertoires from 500 to 700 donors and added high-resolution HLA genotyping to study TCR occurrence patterns. Four to six DR-DQ haplotypes were handled as single units for association and clustering, since linkage in the cohort was strong. Among the approximately 430 genotyped donors, approximately 82% belonged to the genetic ancestry cluster associated with self-reported Caucasian donors. To decide whether each TCR beta V gene segment behaved as functional or pseudogenic, an earlier analysis of nearly 600 of the donors relied on high-throughput TCR beta sequencing. To predict cytomegalovirus infection status, the study combined high-throughput TCR immunosequencing, statistical association of individual TCRs with disease status, and machine learning.

The receptor library was made with the immunoSEQ multiplex PCR assay. The multiplex PCR relied on a mix of 60 forward primers for TCR Vbeta segments and 13 reverse primers for TCR Jbeta segments. The CDR3 region of rearranged TCR beta genes was amplified from genomic DNA by a multiplex PCR assay. The Illumina HiSeq System was used to sequence the amplified TCR beta libraries as 87-base-pair reads. As for how the authors treated the data: A later analysis counted about 82 million unique TCR beta chains across the 666 repertoires, and about 10 million of these chains were shared by at least two donors. Raw reads were error-corrected and collapsed into unique sequences with a nearest-neighbor algorithm that merged closely related sequences to remove PCR and sequencing errors. Alignment of CDR3 sequences to IMGT reference sequences was used to assign V, D and J gene segments. For a sequence to be retained, a match of at least six nucleotides was required to both a V gene segment and a J gene segment. A rearrangement was called productive if the CDR3 had no stop codons and remained in frame with V and J, and every other rearrangement was called non-productive. CDR3 was defined according to IMGT convention as the region running from the second conserved V-encoded cysteine to the conserved J-encoded phenylalanine. The earlier analysis of about 570 of the donors excluded any sequence lacking an unambiguous match to a single V gene segment. In an earlier analysis of roughly 600 of the donors, a V segment was called functional when productive rearrangements were above 56.7%, and segregating when the standard deviation between donors exceeded 5%. A statistical classification framework was built for diagnosing cytomegalovirus status from the catalog of TCR beta chain sequences. In a later analysis, TCR nucleotide sequences were compared against IMGT/GENE-DB human TR gene sequences so that V and J genes could be assigned. The TCRdist pipeline was used in a later analysis to assign CDR3 sequences and most-parsimonious VDJ recombination scenarios. In a later analysis, each TCR beta chain was defined by its CDR3 amino acid sequence together with its V-gene family, and reads without a unique V-gene family were excluded. As a way to deal with suspected cross-contamination and a sequencing artifact, a later analysis dropped roughly 600 nucleotide sequences that were highly shared and had low generation probability. A later analysis calculated a clonal expansion index for each public chain from normalized within-repertoire ranks of inferred template counts. In a later analysis, generation probabilities were computed using a VDJ recombination model fitted to out-of-frame rearrangements, and the results were checked against IGoR. In a later analysis, hypergeometric tests were used to score TCR-TCR, TCR-HLA and TCR-CMV co-occurrence, with a repertoire-size bias correction applied to TCR pairs. False discovery rates were estimated in a later analysis by permuting HLA or CMV assignments 20 times. In a later analysis, co-occurring TCRs were grouped using DBSCAN, and TCRdist sequence similarity was added for clustering within HLA-allele-positive subsets. Co-occurrence clustering excluded repertoires with fewer than 30,000 or more than 120,000 public chains, plus five with anomalous nucleotide sharing. TCRdb provides this immuneACCESS table in a form limited to in-frame rearrangements. Some clones are lacking; in checked studies, under half of them reflect an unresolved V gene, and why the rest are absent is not known. V and J calls and clone size are copied from that table; D and trimming were computed from the DNA. This sample lists about 120,000 clones; around 87% were detected once. Jointly, the top ten make up about 1.8% of the sample.

As concerns this clone: Its cognate antigen has yet to be identified. One base away there is no much larger clone; base qualities are not given.

Study-level results and caveats: A further reported finding was that TCR beta sequences accurately predicted the HLA-A and HLA-B alleles for most subjects in the first cohort. A later analysis found that TCR association rates varied across HLA loci, with DRB1 alleles showing the most associated TCRs and HLA-C alleles the fewest. Correlated functional status among segregating V segments might reflect linkage disequilibrium, but an unknown experimental factor could not be ruled out. CMV serostatus was the only immune exposure information available for the cohort. A few of the identified cytomegalovirus-associated TCR beta chains were confirmed in vitro to be specific for cytomegalovirus antigens. According to a later genetic analysis, donors in an Asian-associated ancestry cluster had fewer N-insertions in productive TCRs than the approximately 700-donor mean. Because the 87-base-pair reads could not distinguish some IMGT-functional V segments, including TRBV6-2 and TRBV6-3, those segments were excluded. In a later analysis, several top co-occurrence clusters were reported to appear linked to parvovirus B19, influenza, CMV and Epstein-Barr virus. In a later genetic analysis, a missense DCLRE1C variant was associated with V-gene and J-gene trimming of TCR beta chains, and the association was replicated in an independent cohort. Approximately 16 rarely observed V segments, including chromosome 9 orphons, were excluded from the earlier analysis of some 590 of the donors because counts were too low. Presence/absence analyses assumed roughly uniform sequencing depth across donors, an assumption that may not hold. A cluster of highly shared sequence variants was judged likely to represent a technical artifact of the sequencing pipeline. Most TCR sequences were observed very rarely across donors, whereas some public TCRs were present in many individuals. When HLA alleles, especially DR and DQ, strongly co-occurred, attributing TCR associations to individual alleles was difficult. Specific HLA alleles were associated with 16,951 TCR beta sequences at a false discovery rate of 0.05 in a later analysis. The cohort was sequenced for TCR beta chains only, and without alpha or paired-chain data the features that could be detected were limited. Most CMV-associated TCR beta chains appeared to be HLA-restricted in a later analysis, and the HLA associations seemed to be driven largely by CMV exposure. In the study, approximately 160 TCR beta chains were listed as associated with cytomegalovirus. HLA typing was unavailable for some donors at each locus, so association tests used only the typed subset. In an earlier analysis of fewer than 750 of the donors, most TCR beta V segments were observed in productive rearrangements about 87% or about 30% of the time, broadly matching IMGT annotations. The authors suggested that the approach could potentially be extended to other disease states and immunological phenotypes. In a later analysis, HLA-associated TCR beta chains showed more clonal expansion and lower generation probabilities than non-associated chains that were equally common. The classifier was reported to diagnose cytomegalovirus status with high specificity and sensitivity in both the original and validation cohorts.

The cohort consisted of 650 to 850 healthy bone marrow donors. Cohort members were all nominally healthy when sampled, although unrecorded immune exposures were likely present. The donor was CMV seronegative and belonged to the group of 380 or so seronegative cohort members. A peripheral blood sample was collected from each donor, and TCR beta sequencing was performed on peripheral blood mononuclear cells. Genomic DNA was extracted from the blood cell samples with the Qiagen DNeasy Blood Extraction Kit. The CDR3, cysteine through phenylalanine, is 15 amino acids long. Only the CDR3 region is kept as DNA, spanning 45 bases read in frame from base 1. V lost 5 bases and J lost 6 bases, and the count of bases not matched to a germline gene is 9. The germline V gene specifies MDHEN as CDR1 and SYDVKM as CDR2.

This receptor chain uses TRBV28 and TRBJ1-1, with 10 central nucleotides matching TRBD1. The TCR sequence derives from a man in his forties or fifties in good health and CMV-seronegative. Sequencing used PBMCs. The sequence in DNA is TGTGCCAGCAGTCCCGGGACAGGGGCAGCCGCTGAAGCTTTCTTT. This codes for CASSPGTGAAAEAFF. When the CDR3 is completed using the reference TRBV28 and TRBJ1-1 genes on either side, the full variable domain is DVKVTQSSRYLVKRTGEKVFLECVQDMDHENMFWYRQDPGLGLRLIYFSYDVKMKEKGDIPEGYSVSREKKERFSLILESASTNQTSMYLCASSPGTGAAAEAFFGQGTRLTVV.